This T cell receptor beta chain was profiled in a study of T cell clonality in common variable immunodeficiency. General observations from the study: TCRbeta clonality was increased in CVID versus healthy controls. T cell subpopulation sequencing would be needed to explain CVID clonality.

Caucasian heritage predominated among both patients and controls. Blood samples were heparinized, roughly 5 to 8 ml per donor. Profiling relied on immunoSEQ multiplex PCR, and the TCRdb table lists in-frame clones only, not all of them. Reported are about 52,000 clones, none seen only once; the ten largest carry about 1.8%. The sample holds many counts of this clone. Its specificity is not known. The CDR3 is cut off 3 residues early in the read; its end comes from the germline J gene. The V segment lost 2 bases and the J segment 1 base; nucleotides outside the gene matches: 8. The germline V gene has CDR1 SGHTA and CDR2 FQGTGA. The CDR3 runs 18 residues.

What was sequenced was peripheral blood mononuclear cells. The sequence came from a person aged 18 to 75 in good health. The chain combines TRBV7-3 with TRBJ2-1; 10 nucleotides match TRBD2. The CDR3 region is CASSLFPSGRISYNEQFF. Incomplete CDR3 DNA: TGTGCCAGCAGCTTATTTCCTAGCGGGAGAATATCCTACAATGAG.